Presented here are 2 T cell receptor beta chains from one specimen sequenced in a study of cytomegalovirus exposure and HLA in healthy donors. Profiled with immunoSEQ multiplex PCR; TCRdb holds only in-frame clones, not every one. The sample includes approximately 140,000 clones, 84% of them seen just once. Sequenced input: PBMCs. These receptors were obtained from a woman under 40 in good health and CMV-seronegative.

The chain has TRBV28 and TRBJ1-1, with D tentatively TRBD1 (5 bases). Germline CDR1 MDHEN, CDR2 SYDVKM. The CDR3 totals 17 residues. V was trimmed by 1 base and J by 5 bases, leaving 20 bases between them. The CDR3 loop reads CASSLFGRKGVGTEAFF. The CDR3 nucleotides are TGTGCCAGCAGTTTATTCGGGCGGAAAGGGGTCGGGACTGAAGCTTTCTTT.

This clone was recorded a few times. The rearrangement joins TRBV23-1 to TRBJ2-1; 7 nucleotides agree with TRBD1. TRBV23-1 counts as an open reading frame of uncertain function. Trimming at V came to 6 bases and at J to 7 bases, leaving 12 bases not matched to a gene. The CDR3 contains 15 residues. CDR3 loop: CASSLNRGVGNEQFF. The CDR3 DNA reads TGCGCCAGCAGCTTAAACAGGGGAGTAGGAAATGAGCAGTTCTTC.